This entry describes one T cell receptor beta chain. It has no known antigen specificity. Per-base qualities were not stored, and no clone one base away is much larger. This entry belongs to a study of cytomegalovirus exposure and HLA in healthy donors (dated by TCRdb to 2017 to 2019). With respect to the entire study: An earlier analysis of roughly 500 of the donors reported more than 250 Gb of sequence data and 100 million to 130 million unique TCR beta sequences from about 179 million T cells. About 300 gigabases of sequencing data and approximately 93 million unique TCR sequences were included in an early release covering about 700 HLA-typed donors. Among the roughly 390 genotyped donors, around 81% belonged to the genetic ancestry cluster associated with self-reported Caucasian donors. The study was designed to test whether signatures of past pathogen exposure could be identified by cataloging public T cell receptors. The study profiled the T cell repertoires of 500 to 800 subjects by immunosequencing and related them to cytomegalovirus serostatus. A separate validation cohort of approximately 120 different subjects was used in addition to the 666-subject first cohort. To predict cytomegalovirus infection status, the study combined high-throughput TCR immunosequencing, statistical association of individual TCRs with disease status, and machine learning. A later analysis re-examined previously published TCR beta repertoires from just over 650 donors and added high-resolution HLA genotyping to investigate patterns of TCR occurrence. In the later analysis, no new phenotypic data were used to find candidate immune exposures; instead, reliance was placed on TCR beta sequences and their occurrence across donors. An earlier analysis of a few hundred of the donors applied high-throughput TCR beta sequencing to assess whether each TCR beta V gene segment acted as functional or pseudogenic. Donor age, sex, ethnicity and CMV serostatus were collected together with the repertoire data. A later genetic analysis used genome-wide SNP genotypes for about 60% of the 666 donors, treating that subset as a discovery cohort. Every repertoire in the discovery cohort had been generated on one and the same sequencing platform. HLA typing covered class I and class II loci at four-digit resolution. Typing coverage differed by locus: A, B, C, DRB1 and DQB1 were typed in roughly 620-640 donors, DQA1 in roughly 510, DPA1 in around 610, and DPB1 in roughly 470. About five DR-DQ haplotypes were handled as single units for association and clustering, since linkage in the cohort was strong. Among 398 genotyped donors of the cohort, an average of 235,054 unique TCR beta nucleotide sequences were sequenced per donor, approximately 20% of them non-productive.

CDR1 and CDR2 are drawn from the germline V gene: MNHEY, SVGAGI. Trimming costs V 4 bases and J 6 bases, and their ends lie 11 bases apart. Counted from cysteine to phenylalanine, this CDR3 has 13 amino acids. Only the CDR3 part of the read is kept: 39 bases, read in frame from the first base. The cohort comprised approximately 700 healthy bone marrow donors. At the time of sampling, all cohort members were nominally healthy, though unrecorded immune exposures were likely present. The donor was CMV seronegative and was included in the group of a few hundred seronegative cohort members. Each donor provided a peripheral blood sample, and peripheral blood mononuclear cells were used for TCR beta sequencing. The Qiagen DNeasy Blood Extraction Kit was used to extract genomic DNA from the blood cell samples. Paper-wide results and their limitations: CMV serostatus was the only immune exposure information available for the cohort. The presence/absence analyses assumed that sequencing depth was roughly uniform across donors, and that assumption may not be true. Strong co-occurrence of HLA alleles, especially DR and DQ, made assigning TCR associations to individual alleles difficult. Because HLA typing was unavailable for some donors at each locus, only the typed subset was used in association tests. A later analysis associated 15,000 to 20,000 TCR beta sequences with specific HLA alleles at a false discovery rate of 0.05. The authors suggested that the approach could potentially be generalized to other disease states and immunological phenotypes. Roughly 15 rarely observed V segments, including chromosome 9 orphons, were excluded from the earlier analysis of just under 600 of the donors because counts were too low. Linkage disequilibrium might explain the correlated functional status among segregating V segments, but an unknown experimental factor could not be ruled out. A group of highly shared sequence variants was considered likely to be a technical artifact of the sequencing pipeline. Some IMGT-functional V segments, including TRBV6-2 and TRBV6-3, could not be distinguished by the 87-base-pair reads and were therefore excluded. A later genetic analysis associated a missense DCLRE1C variant with V-gene and J-gene trimming of TCR beta chains, and an independent cohort replicated the association. In a later analysis, the rate of TCR association differed among HLA loci, with DRB1 alleles having the most associated TCRs and HLA-C alleles having the fewest. In an earlier analysis of 587 of the donors, most TCR beta V segments appeared in productive rearrangements about 87% or about 30% of the time, broadly matching IMGT annotations. A further reported finding was that TCR beta sequences accurately predicted the HLA-A and HLA-B alleles for most subjects in the first cohort. According to a later analysis, parvovirus B19, influenza, CMV and Epstein-Barr virus appeared linked to several top co-occurrence clusters. Compared with equally common non-associated chains, HLA-associated TCR beta chains in a later analysis were more clonally expanded and had lower generation probabilities. In a later genetic analysis, fewer N-insertions in productive TCRs were reported among donors in an Asian-associated ancestry cluster than the roughly 640-donor mean. This cohort had only TCR beta chains sequenced, and the lack of alpha or paired-chain data limited which features could be detected. In vitro tests confirmed that a few of the cytomegalovirus-associated TCR beta chains recognize cytomegalovirus antigens. A later analysis found that most CMV-associated TCR beta chains appeared HLA-restricted, with HLA associations seemingly driven largely by CMV exposure. The classifier was reported to diagnose cytomegalovirus status with high specificity and sensitivity in both the original and validation cohorts. Most TCR sequences were observed very rarely across donors, whereas some public TCRs were present in many individuals. The study listed 150 to 200 TCR beta chains as associated with cytomegalovirus.

Library preparation employed the immunoSEQ multiplex PCR assay. For the multiplex PCR, a mixture combining 60 forward primers for TCR Vbeta segments and 13 reverse primers for TCR Jbeta segments was used. The CDR3 region of rearranged TCR beta genes was amplified from genomic DNA with a multiplex PCR assay. The amplified TCR beta libraries were sequenced on the Illumina HiSeq System as 87-base-pair reads. The study's own analysis went as follows. A later analysis tallied around 80 million unique TCR beta chains across the 600 to 700 repertoires, and around 9.9 million of those chains were shared by two or more donors. A nearest-neighbor algorithm error-corrected the raw reads and collapsed the reads into unique sequences, merging closely related sequences to remove PCR and sequencing errors. To assign V, D and J gene segments, CDR3 sequences were aligned to IMGT reference sequences. For a sequence to be retained, a match of at least six nucleotides to both a V gene segment and a J gene segment was required. A rearrangement counted as productive if the CDR3 had no stop codons and remained in frame with V and J, and every other rearrangement counted as non-productive. Following IMGT convention, CDR3 was defined as the stretch from the second conserved V-encoded cysteine to the conserved J-encoded phenylalanine. The earlier analysis of about 570 of the donors excluded any sequence lacking an unambiguous match to a single V gene segment. In an earlier analysis of several hundred of the donors, V segments were called functional above 56.7% productive rearrangements and were called segregating when the between-donor standard deviation exceeded 5%. A statistical classification framework was developed to diagnose cytomegalovirus status using the catalog of TCR beta chain sequences. A later analysis assigned V and J genes by comparing TCR nucleotide sequences with IMGT/GENE-DB human TR gene sequences. Using the TCRdist pipeline, a later analysis assigned CDR3 sequences along with most-parsimonious VDJ recombination scenarios. In a later analysis, every TCR beta chain was defined by the combination of its CDR3 amino acid sequence and its V-gene family, and reads without a unique V-gene family were dropped. In a later analysis, 500 to 650 highly shared, low-generation-probability nucleotide sequences were removed to address suspected cross-contamination and a sequencing artifact. For each public chain, a later analysis derived a clonal expansion index from normalized ranks of inferred template counts within each repertoire. Generation probabilities in a later analysis came from a VDJ recombination model fitted to out-of-frame rearrangements, and those results were checked against IGoR. In a later analysis, hypergeometric tests were used to score TCR-TCR, TCR-HLA and TCR-CMV co-occurrence, with a repertoire-size bias correction applied to TCR pairs. In a later analysis, false discovery rates were estimated by permuting HLA or CMV assignments 20 times. In a later analysis, co-occurring TCRs were grouped using DBSCAN, and TCRdist sequence similarity was added for clustering within HLA-allele-positive subsets. For co-occurrence clustering, repertoires with fewer than 30,000 or more than 120,000 public chains were excluded, along with about five repertoires with anomalous nucleotide sharing. TCRdb holds this immuneACCESS table with in-frame rearrangements only. Some clones are missing; in checked studies, unresolved V genes explain under half, and the rest has no known cause. V, J and clone size derive from that table, while D and trimming were established from the DNA sequence. For this sample the table gives about 180,000 clones, of which about 80% were detected only once. Clones ranked in the top ten supply roughly 1.5% of the sample.

The chain is encoded by TRBV6-5 joined to TRBJ2-3, with no confidently assigned D gene. The source of this sequence is a man between 18 and 29 years old in good health and CMV-seronegative. The sequenced material came from PBMCs. The nucleotide sequence reads TGTGCCAGCAGTTGGAGCCGGATGGATACGCAGTATTTT. This sequence encodes CASSWSRMDTQYF.